This TCR beta chain was sequenced for a study of shared clonotypes between healthy human individuals. Study as a whole: The study used three CD4 naive, three CD4 memory, two CD8 naive and one CD8 memory plate per donor.

The method was immunoSEQ multiplex PCR; TCRdb's version includes in-frame clones alone and lacks a portion of them. The table records 950,000 to 1,100,000 clones, approximately 80% of them present only once. This CDR3 has 14 amino acids. The J segment lost 6 bases and the V segment lost 5 bases, leaving 10 bases of the junction unmatched. Germline CDR1 is SGHAT and CDR2 is FQNNGV. The J gene is TRBJ2-7, the V gene TRBV11-2; TRBD1 matches at 7 bases. The TCR sequence derives from a man between 18 and 29 years old in good health. Some clones in this sample may be carry-over from other donors' samples. The specimen sequenced was memory CD4+ T cells from PBMCs. Regarding subset: CD45RA-negative fraction. This chain's CDR3 is CASSPDRASGEQYF. In DNA, the CDR3 is TGTGCCAGCAGCCCAGACAGGGCGTCGGGCGAGCAGTACTTC.